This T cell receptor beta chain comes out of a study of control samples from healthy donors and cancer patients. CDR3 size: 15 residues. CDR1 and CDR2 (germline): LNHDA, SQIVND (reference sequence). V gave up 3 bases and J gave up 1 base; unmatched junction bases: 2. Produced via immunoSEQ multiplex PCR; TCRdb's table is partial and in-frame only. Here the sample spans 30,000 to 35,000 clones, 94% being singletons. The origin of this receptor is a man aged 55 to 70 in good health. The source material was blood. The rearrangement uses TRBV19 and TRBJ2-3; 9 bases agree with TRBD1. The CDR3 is CASSIRDRGTDTQYF. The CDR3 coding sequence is TGTGCCAGTAGTATCCGGGACAGGGGCACAGATACGCAGTATTTT.